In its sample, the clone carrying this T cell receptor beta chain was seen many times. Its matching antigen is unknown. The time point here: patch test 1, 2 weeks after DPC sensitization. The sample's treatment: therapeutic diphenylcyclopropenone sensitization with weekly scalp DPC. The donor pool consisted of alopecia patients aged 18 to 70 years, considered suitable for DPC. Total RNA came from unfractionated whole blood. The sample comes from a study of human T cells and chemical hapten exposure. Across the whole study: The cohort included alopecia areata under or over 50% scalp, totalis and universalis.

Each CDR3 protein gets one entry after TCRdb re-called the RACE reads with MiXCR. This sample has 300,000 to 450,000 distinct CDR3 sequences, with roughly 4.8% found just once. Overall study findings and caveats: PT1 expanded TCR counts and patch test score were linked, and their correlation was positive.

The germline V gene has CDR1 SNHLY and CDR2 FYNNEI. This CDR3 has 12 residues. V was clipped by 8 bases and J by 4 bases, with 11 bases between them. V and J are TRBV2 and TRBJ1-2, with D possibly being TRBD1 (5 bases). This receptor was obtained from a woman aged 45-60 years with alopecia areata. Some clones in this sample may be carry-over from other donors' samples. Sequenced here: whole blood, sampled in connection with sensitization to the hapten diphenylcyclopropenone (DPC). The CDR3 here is CASPDRVYGYTF. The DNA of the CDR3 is TGTGCCAGCCCCGACAGAGTCTATGGCTACACCTTC. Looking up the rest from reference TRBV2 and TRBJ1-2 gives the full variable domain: EPEVTQTPSHQVTQMGQEVILRCVPISNHLYFYWYRQILGQKVEFLVSFYNNEISEKSEIFDDQFSVERPDGSNFTLKIRSTKLEDSAMYFCASPDRVYGYTFGSGTRLTVV.